A single sample gave rise to the 21 T cell receptor beta chains below, sequenced in a study of cytotoxic CD8 clonotypes in ibrutinib-treated CLL. Here immunoSEQ multiplex PCR was the method, and the copy in TCRdb shows in-frame clones only, minus some. Among approximately 340,000 clones listed, approximately 67% were seen once. Sequenced material: PBMCs, taken after 36 months of ibrutinib treatment. These receptors originate from a human donor with chronic lymphocytic leukemia.

The J gene is TRBJ2-3, the V gene TRBV9, with a weak D call TRBD1 (5 bases). V was shortened by 3 bases and J by 5 bases, with 13 bases between the two germline ends. The CDR3 length is 14 residues. Germline CDR1 and CDR2: SGDLS and YYNGEE. The CDR3: CASSDRGAGDTQYF. CDR3 sequence (DNA): TGTGCCAGCAGCGACCGTGGGGCCGGAGATACGCAGTATTTT.

This chain joins TRBV14 and TRBJ2-7, with a tentative D call TRBD2 (7 bases). CDR1 and CDR2 (germline): SGHDN, FVKESK. The CDR3 sequence is 16 residues long. The V end was cut by 4 bases, the J end by 2 bases, with 18 bases between. CDR3 DNA sequence: TGTGCCAGCAGCCTCGCACTCGGGGGGCCAACCTACGAGCAGTACTTC. It translates to CASSLALGGPTYEQYF.

This sequence joins TRBV2 and TRBJ2-3; D may be TRBD2 (6 bases). Trimming took 4 bases from V and 1 from J, leaving 18 bases between them. CDR3 length: 17 amino acids. The germline V gene encodes CDR1 SNHLY and CDR2 FYNNEI. The CDR3 sequence: CASSGVFGGWGTDTQYF. CDR3 DNA sequence: TGTGCCAGCAGTGGGGTATTCGGGGGATGGGGCACAGATACGCAGTATTTT.

Only one count was recorded for this clone. The chain is built from TRBV5-1 and TRBJ2-7; 9 bases match TRBD1. CDR1 is SGHRS, CDR2 YFSETQ, per germline. This CDR3 is 16 amino acids long. J lost 6 bases, V lost 3 bases, and 13 bases had no gene match. The CDR3 is CASSYYDPGQGGEQYF. CDR3 nucleotides: TGCGCCAGCAGCTACTACGACCCGGGACAGGGTGGCGAGCAGTACTTC.

The J gene is TRBJ1-1, the V gene TRBV6-6; possible D gene TRBD1, 6 bases. The CDR3 is made up of 16 amino acids. Trimming removed 8 bases from V and 1 base from J, with 20 bases in between. Germline V gene sequence: CDR1 MNHNY, CDR2 SVGAGI (reference sequence). CDR3 in DNA: TGTGCCAGCGGGGTGGGAAAGGGGGATTCGAACACTGAAGCTTTCTTT. It codes for CASGVGKGDSNTEAFF.

This clone has more than one count but fewer than ten. For the CDR3, the DNA is TGTGCCAGCAGCTCCTCCCGACTAGCCACCTACGAGCAGTACTTC. Translating it yields CASSSSRLATYEQYF. This rearrangement joins TRBV7-3 to TRBJ2-7, with TRBD2 identical over 7 bases. Germline loops: CDR1 SGHTA, CDR2 FQGTGA. The junction had 8 bases not matched to a gene; V was cut back by 4 bases and J by 2 bases. The CDR3 spans 15 residues. Full variable domain (rest looked up from reference TRBV7-3 and TRBJ2-7): GAGVSQTPSNKVTEKGKYVELRCDPISGHTALYWYRQSLGQGPEFLIYFQGTGAADDSGLPNDRFFAVRPEGSVSTLKIQRTERGDSAVYLCASSSSRLATYEQYFGPGTRLTVT.

This clone has a handful of counts. The genes are TRBV5-1 and TRBJ2-7, with D unresolved. CDR3 size: 13 residues. Germline values: CDR1 SGHRS, CDR2 YFSETQ. Trimming cost V 0 bases and J 1 base, with 5 bases left between them. The CDR3 DNA reads TGCGCCAGCAGCTTGGCTTTGTCCTACGAGCAGTACTTC. The encoded protein is CASSLALSYEQYF.

This chain links TRBV6-6 with TRBJ2-7; 10 positions agree with TRBD1. The germline gives CDR1 MNHNY, CDR2 SVGAGI (reference sequence). J lost 1 base, V lost 7 bases, and 7 bases had no gene match. This CDR3 has 15 residues. The CDR3 DNA reads TGTGCCAGCACCAACGACAGGGGGCTTTCCTACGAGCAGTACTTC. Translation gives CASTNDRGLSYEQYF.

This rearrangement joins TRBV11-2 to TRBJ1-4; 7 bases map to TRBD1. Germline V gene data show CDR1 as SGHAT and CDR2 as FQNNGV. The V segment lost 6 bases and the J segment 8 bases; nucleotides outside the gene matches: 12. This CDR3 has 15 residues. The CDR3 is CASRFPGQKNEKLFF. The CDR3 bases are TGTGCCAGCAGGTTTCCGGGACAGAAGAACGAAAAACTGTTTTTT.

CDR3 coding DNA: TGTGCCAGCACCAGACCCCGGGAGACCCAGTACTTC. Encoded protein: CASTRPRETQYF. The chain recombines TRBV6-1 with TRBJ2-5, with no clear D. Germline V gene sequence: CDR1 MNHNS, CDR2 SASEGT. The ends were cut back, 7 bases at V and 5 bases at J, with 11 bases in the middle. The CDR3 is made up of 12 amino acids.

This chain joins TRBV6-5 and TRBJ2-7; 8 bases map to TRBD1. The CDR3 is 14 amino acids. The germline V gene has CDR1 MNHEY and CDR2 SVGAGI. With V trimmed by 6 bases and J by 4 bases, 8 bases remained unmatched. The CDR3 region has the DNA TGTGCCAGCAGGGACCGGACAGGGAGGTACGAGCAGTACTTC. Translation: CASRDRTGRYEQYF.

The chain has TRBV9 and TRBJ1-1; possible D gene TRBD1, 6 bases. V dropped 1 base and J dropped 5 bases, with 12 bases sitting between them. Germline V lookup: CDR1 SGDLS, CDR2 YYNGEE. The CDR3 is 14 residues long. The CDR3 DNA is TGTGCCAGCAGCGTATCTGCAGGGGTTACTGAAGCTTTCTTT. Translating gives CASSVSAGVTEAFF.

This chain links TRBV9 with TRBJ2-4; D gene uncertain. The CDR3 is made up of 12 amino acids. Germline V gives CDR1 SGDLS, CDR2 YYNGEE. V lost 0 bases and J lost 9, with 7 bases in between. The CDR3 loop is CASSVAEGIQYF. The CDR3, as DNA: TGTGCCAGCAGCGTAGCTGAAGGCATTCAGTACTTC.

The chain carries TRBV2 and TRBJ2-2; 7 nucleotides agree with TRBD1. The CDR3 runs to 12 residues. With 9 bases clipped from V and 8 bases from J, the junction kept 6 bases outside the gene matches. CDR1 and CDR2 from the germline V gene are SNHLY and FYNNEI. The CDR3 bases are TGTGCCAGTTCCCAGGGGGATGGGGAGCTGTTTTTT. Its translation: CASSQGDGELFF.

The chain uses TRBV28 and TRBJ1-2, with a weak D call TRBD1 (6 bases). The CDR3 runs to 14 residues. CDR1 and CDR2 (germline): MDHEN, SYDVKM. The V end lost 3 bases, the J end lost 4 bases, and 12 bases lay between the germline ends. CDR3 coding DNA: TGTGCCAGCAGTTTGGGGGGGGCCTCCTATGGCTACACCTTC. This gives the protein CASSLGGASYGYTF.

The V call is TRBV7-2, the J call TRBJ2-3; D unresolved. Germline CDR1 and CDR2: SGHTA and FQGNSA. V gave up 3 bases and J gave up 5 bases, with 6 bases separating them. This CDR3 comprises 12 residues. The CDR3 region is CASSFRRDTQYF. The CDR3 DNA follows: TGTGCCAGCAGCTTTCGGAGAGATACGCAGTATTTT.

This clone was seen once. The genes are TRBV5-1 and TRBJ1-4; D gene unclear. V was clipped by 0 bases and J by 5 bases, with 8 bases between them. Germline CDR1 is SGHRS and CDR2 is YFSETQ. The CDR3 is made up of 14 amino acids. The CDR3: CASSLVGENEKLFF. CDR3 DNA: TGCGCCAGCAGCTTGGTCGGGGAAAATGAAAAACTGTTTTTT.

The CDR3 DNA reads as TGTGCCAGCAGTGTCCTGGGGGCCACCTACGAGCAGTACTTC. Translation gives CASSVLGATYEQYF. This chain joins TRBV27 and TRBJ2-7; maybe TRBD1 (6 bases). The CDR3 loop spans 14 amino acids. Germline CDR1 reads MNHEY; CDR2 reads SMNVEV (reference sequence). V lost 5 bases, J lost 2 bases, and 13 bases lay in between.

This clone was recorded only once. The chain couples TRBV7-9 to TRBJ2-7; 12 positions match TRBD2. With V trimmed by 5 bases and J by 6 bases, 8 bases remained unmatched. Germline V lookup: CDR1 SEHNR, CDR2 FQNEAQ (reference sequence). The CDR3 totals 15 residues. CDR3 residues: CASSTRLAGVPEQYF. CDR3 coding DNA: TGTGCCAGCAGCACCAGACTAGCGGGAGTCCCCGAGCAGTACTTC.

As regards this clone: Distinct nucleotide sequences in the sample also encode this CDR3. This sequence joins TRBV5-1 and TRBJ2-7, with TRBD1 matching over 8 bases. Germline V gene sequence: CDR1 SGHRS, CDR2 YFSETQ. This CDR3 contains 15 residues. With 0 bases clipped from V and 3 bases from J, the junction kept 5 bases outside the gene matches. As DNA, the CDR3 is TGCGCCAGCAGCTTGGATGGACAGGGCTACTACGAGCAGTACTTC. It is translated as CASSLDGQGYYEQYF. The full variable domain, completed using reference TRBV5-1 and TRBJ2-7, is KAGVTQTPRYLIKTRGQQVTLSCSPISGHRSVSWYQQTPGQGLQFLFEYFSETQRNKGNFPGRFSGRQFSNSRSEMNVSTLELGDSALYLCASSLDGQGYYEQYFGPGTRLTVT.

This clone was recorded a few times. The chain links TRBV6-5 to TRBJ2-7; D may match TRBD1 or TRBD2 (5 bases each). CDR1 is MNHEY, CDR2 SVGAGI, per germline. Trimming removed 0 bases at V and 0 bases at J, with 9 bases between. The CDR3 has 15 amino acids. The CDR3, as DNA: TGTGCCAGCAGTTACTCTACGGGGACCTCCTACGAGCAGTACTTC. Residues: CASSYSTGTSYEQYF.